This T cell receptor beta chain was recorded in a study of cytomegalovirus exposure and HLA in healthy donors. Study outcomes and limitations: Roughly even sequencing depth across donors was the assumption behind the presence/absence analyses.

Primers: 60 Vbeta forward and 13 Jbeta reverse. Measured with immunoSEQ multiplex PCR; TCRdb has only the in-frame clones, and not every one. The repertoire holds 200,000 to 300,000 clones, with 80% to 85% as singletons. Turning to this clone: Antigen unknown.

Germline CDR1 and CDR2: SNHLY and FYNNEI. J was trimmed by 1 base and V by 7 bases; bases with no gene match: 8. The CDR3 has 15 residues. This sequence was found in a woman aged 55-70 years in good health and CMV-seropositive. The specimen sequenced was PBMCs. V and J are TRBV2 and TRBJ2-5, with 8 bases fitting TRBD1. Here the CDR3 DNA reads TGTGCCAGCAAAGGACAGGGCCTACGCCAAGAGACCCAGTACTTC. As protein: CASKGQGLRQETQYF.